This record concerns one TCR beta chain sequence. Its antigen is not identified. This entry comes from a study of human versus mouse CDR3 diversity and MHC coevolution. Study-level points and caveats: Human CDR3s averaged more deletions and insertions than mouse CDR3s. Clonal inequality was lowest in most of the three human donors. About 1.6 million TCR beta clonotypes were estimated for humans, the largest repertoire.

Generated by immunoSEQ multiplex PCR, the TCRdb table keeps only in-frame clones and is missing some. The table lists roughly 80,000 clones, around 93% of them singletons. The CDR3 has 15 amino acids. Trimming removed 8 bases at V and 4 bases at J, with 17 bases between. Germline-derived CDR1 and CDR2 are SGHTA and FQGTGA. Naive CD4 T cells were sorted as CD45RO-negative, CD62L-positive. The sample was naive CD4+ T cells from blood. Subset given: CD45RO-negative CD62L-positive naive CD4 T cells. J is TRBJ1-4 and V is TRBV7-3; D may be TRBD1 (6 bases). The receptor was isolated from a person aged 25 to 69 in good health. This chain's CDR3 is CASCQSGHLNEKLFF. Here the CDR3 DNA reads TGTGCCAGCTGTCAATCGGGACACCTTAATGAAAAACTGTTTTTT.